Included here is one TCR beta chain sequence, with context. Its antigen has not been determined. Base qualities are missing; no much larger clone stands one base away. V has 3 bases trimmed and J has 5 bases trimmed; junction bases matching no gene number 8. Counted from cysteine to phenylalanine, this CDR3 has 14 amino acids. Just the 42-base CDR3 DNA is kept, in frame starting at base 1. As encoded in the germline V gene, CDR1 is SGDLS while CDR2 is YYNGEE. The cohort consisted of 600 or so healthy bone marrow donors. All cohort members were sampled while nominally healthy, although unrecorded immune exposures were likely present. The donor tested CMV seropositive, placing the donor among the 289 seropositive members of the cohort. Every donor gave a peripheral blood sample, and the peripheral blood mononuclear cells from that sample were used for TCR beta sequencing. The Qiagen DNeasy Blood Extraction Kit was used to extract genomic DNA from the blood cell samples.

This record belongs to a study of cytomegalovirus exposure and HLA in healthy donors (dated by TCRdb to 2016 to 2017). Context from the whole study: An earlier analysis of more than 550 of the donors reported over 250 Gb of sequence data and 117 million unique TCR beta sequences obtained from 150 million to 200 million T cells. On average, roughly 200,000 unique TCR beta nucleotide sequences were sequenced per donor among fewer than 500 genotyped donors of the cohort, with 15% to 20% of those sequences being non-productive. To predict cytomegalovirus infection status, the study brought together high-throughput TCR immunosequencing, statistical association of individual TCRs with disease status, and machine learning. A separate validation cohort of over 95 different subjects was used in addition to the roughly 670-subject first cohort. Alongside the repertoire data, information on donor age, sex, ethnicity and CMV serostatus was compiled. Rather than using new phenotypic data, the later analysis identified candidate immune exposures from TCR beta sequences and from how often those sequences occurred across donors. An early release that covered roughly 600 HLA-typed donors contained approximately 300 gigabases of sequencing data and 80 million or so unique TCR sequences. The T cell repertoires of some 670 subjects were profiled by immunosequencing and related to cytomegalovirus serostatus. All discovery cohort repertoires had been generated using a single sequencing platform. To decide whether each TCR beta V gene segment behaved as functional or pseudogenic, an earlier analysis of 587 of the donors relied on high-throughput TCR beta sequencing. Five DR-DQ haplotypes were treated as single units for association and clustering because of strong linkage in the cohort. The genetic ancestry cluster associated with self-reported Caucasian donors included about four fifths of the roughly 380 genotyped donors. To study patterns of TCR occurrence, a later analysis re-analyzed previously published TCR beta repertoires from 500 to 850 donors and added high-resolution HLA genotyping. The study aimed to test whether cataloging public T cell receptors could reveal signatures of past pathogen exposure. The number of donors typed differed by locus, with roughly 629-640 for A, B, C, DRB1 and DQB1, 522 for DQA1, nearly 610 for DPA1, and some 440 for DPB1. Both class I and class II loci were covered by HLA typing, at four-digit resolution. Genome-wide SNP genotypes for about 65% of the 666 donors were used in a later genetic analysis, which treated that subset as a discovery cohort. The study at large found these results: A later analysis associated 16,951 TCR beta sequences with specific HLA alleles at a false discovery rate of 0.05. Linkage disequilibrium might explain the correlated functional status among segregating V segments, but an unknown experimental factor could not be excluded. CMV serostatus was the only immune exposure information available for the cohort. In an earlier analysis of 500 to 650 of the donors, most TCR beta V segments appeared in productive rearrangements about 90% or about 30% of the time, broadly matching IMGT annotations. In a later analysis, several top co-occurrence clusters were reported to appear linked to parvovirus B19, influenza, CMV and Epstein-Barr virus. In a later genetic analysis, a missense DCLRE1C variant was associated with V-gene and J-gene trimming of TCR beta chains, and the association was replicated in an independent cohort. In vitro tests confirmed that a few of the cytomegalovirus-associated TCR beta chains recognize cytomegalovirus antigens. Compared with the approximately 720-donor mean, donors in an Asian-associated ancestry cluster had fewer N-insertions in productive TCRs, according to a later genetic analysis. A further reported finding was that TCR beta sequences accurately predicted the HLA-A and HLA-B alleles for most subjects in the first cohort. In both the original and validation cohorts, the classifier was reported to diagnose cytomegalovirus status with high specificity and sensitivity. The study gave a list of more than 150 TCR beta chains associated with cytomegalovirus. Most TCR sequences were observed very rarely across donors, whereas some public TCRs were present in many individuals. Because the 87-base-pair reads could not distinguish some IMGT-functional V segments, including TRBV6-2 and TRBV6-3, those segments were excluded. The sequencing pipeline was judged likely to have produced a cluster of highly shared sequence variants as a technical artifact. In a later analysis, most CMV-associated TCR beta chains were found to appear HLA-restricted, with HLA associations seemingly driven largely by CMV exposure. It was suggested by the authors that the approach could potentially be generalized to other disease states and immunological phenotypes. In this cohort, only TCR beta chains were sequenced, and detectable features were limited by the absence of alpha or paired-chain data. Roughly uniform sequencing depth across donors was assumed in presence/absence analyses, although this assumption may not hold. Because counts were too low, around 17 rarely observed V segments, including chromosome 9 orphons, were left out of the earlier analysis of some 640 of the donors. When HLA alleles, especially DR and DQ, strongly co-occurred, TCR associations were difficult to assign to individual alleles. A later analysis found that HLA-associated TCR beta chains were more clonally expanded and had lower generation probabilities than equally common non-associated chains. Because HLA typing was unavailable for some donors at each locus, only the typed subset was used in association tests. In a later analysis, TCR association rates were found to vary across HLA loci, with the most associated TCRs seen for DRB1 alleles and the fewest for HLA-C alleles.

Library generation was performed with the immunoSEQ multiplex PCR assay. For the multiplex PCR, a mixture combining 60 forward primers for TCR Vbeta segments and 13 reverse primers for TCR Jbeta segments was used. A multiplex PCR assay on genomic DNA amplified the CDR3 region of rearranged TCR beta genes. The Illumina HiSeq System was used to sequence the amplified TCR beta libraries as 87-base-pair reads. On the study's bioinformatics: A later analysis tallied around 87 million unique TCR beta chains across the 660 or so repertoires, and approximately 12 million of those chains were shared by two or more donors. Raw reads were error-corrected and collapsed into unique sequences by a nearest-neighbor algorithm in which closely related sequences were merged to remove PCR and sequencing errors. V, D and J gene segments were assigned by aligning CDR3 sequences to IMGT reference sequences. For a sequence to be retained, a match of at least six nucleotides to both a V gene segment and a J gene segment was required. Rearrangements were called productive when the CDR3 lacked stop codons and stayed in frame with V and J; all others were non-productive. Following IMGT convention, CDR3 was defined as the stretch from the second conserved V-encoded cysteine up to the conserved J-encoded phenylalanine. The earlier analysis of about 610 of the donors excluded sequences that lacked an unambiguous match to a single V gene segment. In an earlier analysis of around 590 of the donors, a V segment was called functional when productive rearrangements were above 56.7%, and segregating when the standard deviation between donors exceeded 5%. A statistical classification framework was built to diagnose cytomegalovirus status from the catalog of TCR beta chain sequences. In a later analysis, TCR nucleotide sequences were compared against IMGT/GENE-DB human TR gene sequences so that V and J genes could be assigned. In a later analysis, CDR3 sequences and most-parsimonious VDJ recombination scenarios were assigned using the TCRdist pipeline. A later analysis defined each TCR beta chain by its CDR3 amino acid sequence plus V-gene family, and excluded reads lacking a unique V-gene family. As a way to deal with suspected cross-contamination and a sequencing artifact, a later analysis dropped more than 500 nucleotide sequences that were highly shared and had low generation probability. For each public chain, a later analysis derived a clonal expansion index from normalized ranks of inferred template counts within each repertoire. In a later analysis, generation probabilities were computed using a VDJ recombination model fitted to out-of-frame rearrangements, and the results were checked against IGoR. A later analysis scored TCR-TCR, TCR-HLA and TCR-CMV co-occurrence with hypergeometric tests, applying a repertoire-size bias correction to TCR pairs. To estimate false discovery rates, a later analysis permuted the HLA or CMV assignments 20 times. In a later analysis, co-occurring TCRs were grouped with DBSCAN, and TCRdist sequence similarity was added when clustering was performed within HLA-allele-positive subsets. Repertoires with fewer than 30,000 or more than 120,000 public chains were left out of co-occurrence clustering, as were four to six repertoires with anomalous nucleotide sharing. Sourced from immuneACCESS, this table was stored by TCRdb with only in-frame sequences that have V and J called. A share of the clones is absent; for the studies checked, an unresolved V gene accounts for under half, and the remainder has no known explanation. Clone size and V and J calls were adopted from that table, with D and trimming inferred from the DNA. This sample has about 120,000 clones in its table, and 50% to 75% of those were observed once. Clones ranked in the top ten supply 6.5% to 9.5% of the sample.

The clonotype comes from a woman aged 40 to 50 in good health and CMV-seropositive. The chain joins TRBV9 to TRBJ2-7; the junction holds 7 bases that match TRBD1. Sequencing used PBMCs. The CDR3 corresponds to CASSEGQSVHEQYF. Here is the DNA: TGTGCCAGCAGCGAGGGACAGTCGGTTCACGAGCAGTACTTC. With the portions outside the CDR3 filled from the reference TRBV9 and TRBJ2-7 genes, the complete variable region becomes DSGVTQTPKHLITATGQRVTLRCSPRSGDLSVYWYQQSLDQGLQFLIQYYNGEERAKGNILERFSAQQFPDLHSELNLSSLELGDSALYFCASSEGQSVHEQYFGPGTRLTVT.